This TCR beta chain was recorded in a study of CD8+CD57+ T cells in acquired aplastic anemia. Germline loops: CDR1 GTSNPN, CDR2 SVGIG (reference sequence). V shed 3 bases and J shed 3 bases, with 9 bases lying between them. This CDR3 is built from 12 residues. The authors sequenced patients whose flow cytometry had shown CD8+CD57+ cell expansion. Turning to this clonotype: A read error may be the cause here, since a much bigger clone is one base away.

Genomic DNA constituted the template upon which TCR beta VDJ and CDR3 profiling was performed. TCRdb processed the reads anew with MiXCR; each CDR3 protein has one entry. The table has approximately 190,000 distinct CDR3 sequences, 40% to 55% seen once. The chain is built from TRBV30 and TRBJ2-7, with D perhaps TRBD1 or TRBD2 (5 bases each). What was sequenced was sorted CD4+, CD8+, or CD8+CD57+ T cells (not recorded which) from PBMCs. This receptor was taken from a human donor with aplastic anemia. CDR3 loop: CAWSRDVYEQYF. The CDR3 bases are TGTGCCTGGAGCCGGGACGTCTACGAGCAGTACTTC.